This is a list of T cell receptor beta chains from one sample in a study of blood T cell repertoires in COVID-19. The protocol was immunoSEQ multiplex PCR, while the TCRdb copy is restricted to in-frame clones and leaves out a portion. The repertoire consists of some 220,000 clones, with under 85% occurring once and the leading ten covering more than 5.5%. The sequenced sample was peripheral blood. The source is a human donor in a cohort sampled during active COVID-19. CDR3s include the opening cysteine and the closing phenylalanine or tryptophan. A D gene is named only where the DNA matches it firmly. Clone size, where shown, is once, few, many, or a class for clones that have expanded.

J gene,V gene,D gene,clone size,CDR3 DNA,CDR3 protein
TRBJ1-1,TRBV12-3/TRBV12-4,TRBD1,-,TGTGCCAGCAGCGCAAACAGGGGCACTGAAGCTTTCTTT,CASSANRGTEAFF
TRBJ1-1,TRBV29-1,-,-,TGCAGCGGCGGATGGGTGAACACTGAAGCTTTCTTT,CSGGWVNTEAFF
TRBJ2-5,TRBV6-2/TRBV6-3,TRBD1,-,TGTGCCAGCAGTCACCTAAAACTTAGGGGACAGGAGACCCAGTACTTC,CASSHLKLRGQETQYF
TRBJ1-6,TRBV19,-,-,TGTGCCAGTAGCGACAGCAGCTCCTATAATTCACCCCTCCACTTT,CASSDSSSYNSPLHF
TRBJ1-2,TRBV19,TRBD1,many,TGTGCCAGTAGTGTCACAGGGGGCTATGGCTACACCTTC,CASSVTGGYGYTF
TRBJ2-4,TRBV2,-,-,TGTGCCACCGGAGGGTTAGCCAAAAACATTCAGTACTTC,CATGGLAKNIQYF
TRBJ1-4,TRBV30,-,-,TGTGCCTGGAGCCTGGGGCAGGGTAATGAAAAACTGTTTTTT,CAWSLGQGNEKLFF
TRBJ2-5,TRBV5-6,TRBD2,-,TGTGCCAGCAGCAACTGGGAGGGGATAAGGAGAACCCAGTACTTC,CASSNWEGIRRTQYF
TRBJ2-7,TRBV11-2,TRBD1,-,TGTGCCAGCCCTCCAGGACAGGGCTCCTACGAGCAGTACTTC,CASPPGQGSYEQYF
TRBJ2-3,TRBV27,-,-,TGTGCCAGCACCCCCGACAGACTCAGCACAGATACGCAGTATTTT,CASTPDRLSTDTQYF
TRBJ1-6,TRBV6-7,-,-,TGTGCCAGCAGTTACTCGACAGCAGGGGAACGCTCCTATAATTCACCCCTCCACTTT,CASSYSTAGERSYNSPLHF
TRBJ2-1,TRBV5-6,-,-,TGTGCCAGCAGCTTGGTCCAGGGTAGCTCCTACAATGAGCAGTTCTTC,CASSLVQGSSYNEQFF
TRBJ2-2,TRBV2,TRBD2,once,TGTGCCAGCAGATCTAGCGGGGGGACCGGGGAGCTGTTTTTT,CASRSSGGTGELFF
TRBJ1-2,TRBV19,-,-,TGTGCCAGTAGTACCTTACAGGTCGGGTATGGCTACACCTTC,CASSTLQVGYGYTF
TRBJ2-7,TRBV7-2,-,-,TGTGCCAGCAGCTTAGGATCAGTCTACGAGCAGTACTTC,CASSLGSVYEQYF
TRBJ2-2,TRBV19,TRBD1,-,TGTGCCAGTAGTATAGATCCAGGGGGTTCAACCGGGGAGCTGTTTTTT,CASSIDPGGSTGELFF
TRBJ2-2,TRBV24-1,TRBD1,-,TGTGCCACCAGTGATCCCGGTACGGGACAGGGGGCCGGCGGGGAGCTGTTTTTT,CATSDPGTGQGAGGELFF
TRBJ2-3,TRBV9,-,few,TGTGCCAGCAGCGTAGGAGGAAGTACAGATACGCAGTATTTT,CASSVGGSTDTQYF
TRBJ1-4,TRBV12-3/TRBV12-4,TRBD1,-,TGTGCCAGCAGTTTAGCCCTAGCGGACAGGGCATTTTTT,CASSLALADRAFF
TRBJ2-1,TRBV18,TRBD1,-,TGTGCCAGCTCATCCGGGACAGACAATGAGCAGTTCTTC,CASSSGTDNEQFF
TRBJ2-7,TRBV6-2/TRBV6-3,-,-,TGTGCCAGCAGTACGGACTCGATTGGGTACGAGCAGTACTTC,CASSTDSIGYEQYF
TRBJ1-3,TRBV13,-,-,TGTGCCAGCACCCTGCTCAGTTCTGGAAACACCATATATTTT,CASTLLSSGNTIYF
TRBJ2-1,TRBV7-2,TRBD1,-,TGTGCCAGCAGCTTAGTGGGGACAGGGGGCTCCTACAATGAGCAGTTCTTC,CASSLVGTGGSYNEQFF
TRBJ1-3,TRBV30,TRBD1,-,TGTGCCTGGAGTGTGGCAGGGGGCGGAAACACCATATATTTT,CAWSVAGGGNTIYF
TRBJ2-5,TRBV19,-,-,TGTGCCACCTCGAGGGCAGGAATCCAAGAGACCCAGTACTTC,CATSRAGIQETQYF
TRBJ1-6,TRBV18,-,-,TGTGCCAGCTCAGGAGACAGCTCCTATAATTCACCCCTCCACTTT,CASSGDSSYNSPLHF
TRBJ2-5,TRBV7-7,TRBD2,-,TGTGCTAGCAGCTTAGGGACTAGCCAAGAGACCCAGTACTTC,CASSLGTSQETQYF
TRBJ1-2,TRBV25-1,TRBD1,-,TGTGCCAGCAGTGACCCGGGACAGGGTGCGGCCTATGGCTACACCTTC,CASSDPGQGAAYGYTF
TRBJ1-5,TRBV27,-,-,TGTGCCAGCAGTCCCCTCAGCCCGGGGCAGCCCCAGCATTTT,CASSPLSPGQPQHF
TRBJ2-2,TRBV3-1/TRBV3-2,TRBD2,-,TGTGCCAGCAGCCAATCCGGGACTAGCGGGTCGAACACCGGGGAGCTGTTTTTT,CASSQSGTSGSNTGELFF
TRBJ1-4,TRBV2,-,-,TGTGCCAGCAGAACCCGGGACAACTCTAACCAAGGACTGTTTTTT,CASRTRDNSNQGLFF
TRBJ1-2,TRBV24-1,-,-,TGTGCCACTTCTACAGGATTTAACTATGGCTACACCTTC,CATSTGFNYGYTF
TRBJ2-2,TRBV19,TRBD2,-,TGTGCCAGTAGTCCTCAAAGACTAGCGGGAGATAGTCCTCCGGCATCCGGGGAGCTGTTTTTT,CASSPQRLAGDSPPASGELFF
TRBJ2-1,TRBV11-2,-,-,TGTGCCAGCAGCTCCCGTCCGCGGGACGGAACGTACAATGAGCAGTTCTTC,CASSSRPRDGTYNEQFF
TRBJ1-5,TRBV24-1,TRBD1,-,TGTGCCACCAGTGATTCAACAGGGGCGGATGGGCCCCAGCATTTT,CATSDSTGADGPQHF
TRBJ2-5,TRBV6-5,TRBD1,-,TGTGCCAGCAGTTACAAACAGGGGTATACCCAGTACTTC,CASSYKQGYTQYF
TRBJ1-3,TRBV18,TRBD1,few,TGTGCCAGCTCACCGACAGGGGGAGGAAACACCATATATTTT,CASSPTGGGNTIYF
TRBJ2-2,TRBV12-5,TRBD1,-,TGTGCTAGTGGTTTGGACAGGGGGCTGACCGGGGAGCTGTTTTTT,CASGLDRGLTGELFF
TRBJ2-5,TRBV7-2,-,-,TGTGCCAGCAGCTTAGCGTTCGGGCAAGAGACCCAGTACTTC,CASSLAFGQETQYF
TRBJ2-2,TRBV28,-,-,TGTGCCAGCACCGAAAATAGGGGTATCGGGGAGCTGTTTTTT,CASTENRGIGELFF
TRBJ2-3,TRBV11-2,TRBD1,-,TGTGCCAGCAGCTCGTGGACAGGGCGAGGGGCAGATACGCAGTATTTT,CASSSWTGRGADTQYF
TRBJ1-1,TRBV27,TRBD1,-,TGTGCCAGCAGTTTGTACGGGACAGGGGTTGAAGCTTTCTTT,CASSLYGTGVEAFF
TRBJ1-3,TRBV10-3,TRBD1,-,TGTGCCATCAGTCCCGGACAGGGGTTGGGAAACACCATATATTTT,CAISPGQGLGNTIYF
TRBJ2-2,TRBV10-1,TRBD1,many,TGCGCCAGCAGTCCCGGCGGGACAGGGAACACCGGGGAGCTGTTTTTT,CASSPGGTGNTGELFF
TRBJ2-3,TRBV7-9,TRBD2,few,TGTGCCAGCAGTCCGTGGGAGGGAGGGCTAGATACGCAGTATTTT,CASSPWEGGLDTQYF
TRBJ1-2,TRBV5-5,-,-,TGTGCCAGCAGCCGGACTGATCTGGATGGCTACACCTTC,CASSRTDLDGYTF
TRBJ2-7,TRBV5-1,-,-,TGCGCCAGCAGCCGGACCACAGGGACCCCCTACGAGCAGTACTTC,CASSRTTGTPYEQYF
TRBJ1-5,TRBV19,-,-,TGTGCCAGTAGTATTTCGGGTTCCCAGCCCCAGCATTTT,CASSISGSQPQHF
TRBJ2-7,TRBV2,TRBD1,-,TGTGCCAGCCTTGGACAGGGCTACGAGCAGTACTTC,CASLGQGYEQYF
TRBJ2-5,TRBV2,TRBD2,-,TGTGCCAGCAGGGTACTAGCGGGGGGCCACCAAGAGACCCAGTACTTC,CASRVLAGGHQETQYF
TRBJ2-1,TRBV3-1/TRBV3-2,-,-,TGTGCCAGCAGCCAAGAGCCAGGGGCGGGGGCGGATGAGCAGTTCTTC,CASSQEPGAGADEQFF
TRBJ2-7,TRBV19,TRBD2,-,TGTGCCAGTAGTATGGCGGGAGCGCACTACGAGCAGTACTTC,CASSMAGAHYEQYF
TRBJ2-3,TRBV7-3,-,once,TGTGCCAGCAGTTTACAGGGAATAAATACGCAGTATTTT,CASSLQGINTQYF
TRBJ1-4,TRBV2,TRBD1,-,TGTGCCAGCAGCCAGGACAGGGGGCGATATGAAAAACTGTTTTTT,CASSQDRGRYEKLFF
TRBJ1-1,TRBV11-2,-,-,TGTGCCAGCAGCCCCCGAACAGAAGCTGAAGCTTTCTTT,CASSPRTEAEAFF